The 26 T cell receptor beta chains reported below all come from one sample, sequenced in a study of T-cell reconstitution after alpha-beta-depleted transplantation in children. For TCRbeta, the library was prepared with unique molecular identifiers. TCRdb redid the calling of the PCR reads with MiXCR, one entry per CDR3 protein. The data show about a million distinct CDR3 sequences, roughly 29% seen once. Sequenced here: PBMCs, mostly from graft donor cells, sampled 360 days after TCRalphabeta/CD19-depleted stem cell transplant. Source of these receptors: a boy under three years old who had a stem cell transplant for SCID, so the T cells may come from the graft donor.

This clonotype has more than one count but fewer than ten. The CDR3 region has the DNA TGTGCCAGCAGCTTAGTCGGCGGGGGGGATACGCAGTATTTT. Its translation is CASSLVGGGDTQYF. The chain has TRBV11-2 and TRBJ2-3, with 8 bases fitting TRBD2. Trimming removed 1 base from V and 6 bases from J; junction bases left unmatched: 3. This CDR3 spans 14 amino acids. The germline V gene has CDR1 SGHAT and CDR2 FQNNGV. Drawing the rest from reference TRBV11-2 and TRBJ2-3, the complete variable domain is EAGVAQSPRYKIIEKRQSVAFWCNPISGHATLYWYQQILGQGPKLLIQFQNNGVVDDSQLPKDRFSAERLKGVDSTLKIQPAKLEDSAVYLCASSLVGGGDTQYFGPGTRLTVL.

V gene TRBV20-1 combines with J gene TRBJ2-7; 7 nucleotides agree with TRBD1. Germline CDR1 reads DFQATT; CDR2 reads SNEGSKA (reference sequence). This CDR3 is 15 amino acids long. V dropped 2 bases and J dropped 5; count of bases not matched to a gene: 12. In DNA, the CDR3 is TGCAGTGCTAGAATTAGAAATAGGGGGCTAGACGAGCAGTACTTC. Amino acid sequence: CSARIRNRGLDEQYF.

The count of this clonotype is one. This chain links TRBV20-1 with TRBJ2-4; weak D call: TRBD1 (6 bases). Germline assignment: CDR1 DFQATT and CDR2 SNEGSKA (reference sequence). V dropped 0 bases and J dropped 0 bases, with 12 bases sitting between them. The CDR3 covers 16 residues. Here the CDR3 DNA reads TGCAGTGCTAGAGATCAACAGGGAATAGCCAAAAACATTCAGTACTTC. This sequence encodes CSARDQQGIAKNIQYF.

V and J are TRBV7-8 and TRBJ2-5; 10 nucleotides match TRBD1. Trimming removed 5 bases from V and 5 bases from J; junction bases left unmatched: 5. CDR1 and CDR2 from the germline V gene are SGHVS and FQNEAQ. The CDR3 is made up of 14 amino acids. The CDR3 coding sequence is TGTGCCAGCAGCCCCGACAGGGGGCACGAGACCCAGTACTTC. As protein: CASSPDRGHETQYF.

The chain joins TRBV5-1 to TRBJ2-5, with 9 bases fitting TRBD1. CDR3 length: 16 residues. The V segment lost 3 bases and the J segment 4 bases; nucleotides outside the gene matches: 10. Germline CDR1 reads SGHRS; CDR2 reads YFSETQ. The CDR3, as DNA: TGCGCCAGCAGCTCCAAACAGGGGGCGATCCGAGAGACCCAGTACTTC. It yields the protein CASSSKQGAIRETQYF.

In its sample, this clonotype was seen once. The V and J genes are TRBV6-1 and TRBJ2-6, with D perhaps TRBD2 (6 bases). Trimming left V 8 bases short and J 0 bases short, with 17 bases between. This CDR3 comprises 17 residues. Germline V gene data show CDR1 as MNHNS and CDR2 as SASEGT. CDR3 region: CASRRTGLRSGANVLTF. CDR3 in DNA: TGTGCCAGCCGTCGAACGGGACTCCGCTCTGGGGCCAACGTCCTGACTTTC.

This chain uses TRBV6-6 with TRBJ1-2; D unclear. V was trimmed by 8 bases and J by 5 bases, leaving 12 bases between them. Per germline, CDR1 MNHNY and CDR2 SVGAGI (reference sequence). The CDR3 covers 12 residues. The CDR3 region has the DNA TGTGCCAGCCGGAGCGGGCAATATGGCTACACCTTC. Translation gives CASRSGQYGYTF.

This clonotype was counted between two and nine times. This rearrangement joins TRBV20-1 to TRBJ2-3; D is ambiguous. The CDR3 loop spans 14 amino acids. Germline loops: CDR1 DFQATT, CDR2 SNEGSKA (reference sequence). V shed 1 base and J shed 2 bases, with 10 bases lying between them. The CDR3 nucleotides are TGCAGTGCTAGAGCCCCGGCCTTCACAGATACGCAGTATTTT. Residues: CSARAPAFTDTQYF.

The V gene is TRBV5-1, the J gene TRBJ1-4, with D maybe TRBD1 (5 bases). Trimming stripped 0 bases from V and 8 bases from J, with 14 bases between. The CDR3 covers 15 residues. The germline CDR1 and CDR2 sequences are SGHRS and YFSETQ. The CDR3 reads CASSLEGASKEKLFF. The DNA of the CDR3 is TGCGCCAGCAGCTTGGAAGGGGCGAGTAAGGAAAAACTGTTTTTT. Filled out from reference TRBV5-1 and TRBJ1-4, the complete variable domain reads KAGVTQTPRYLIKTRGQQVTLSCSPISGHRSVSWYQQTPGQGLQFLFEYFSETQRNKGNFPGRFSGRQFSNSRSEMNVSTLELGDSALYLCASSLEGASKEKLFFGSGTQLSVL.

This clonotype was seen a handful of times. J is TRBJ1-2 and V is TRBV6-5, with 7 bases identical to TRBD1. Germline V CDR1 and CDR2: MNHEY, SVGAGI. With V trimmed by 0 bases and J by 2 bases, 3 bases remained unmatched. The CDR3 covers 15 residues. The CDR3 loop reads CASSYSGQLNYGYTF. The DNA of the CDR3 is TGTGCCAGCAGTTACTCGGGACAGCTCAACTATGGCTACACCTTC.

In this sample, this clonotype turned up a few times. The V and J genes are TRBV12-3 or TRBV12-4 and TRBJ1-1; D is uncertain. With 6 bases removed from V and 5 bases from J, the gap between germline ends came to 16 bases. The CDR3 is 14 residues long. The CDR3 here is CASSPPRAGTEAFF. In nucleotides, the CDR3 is TGTGCCAGCAGCCCCCCTCGGGCGGGGACTGAAGCTTTCTTT.

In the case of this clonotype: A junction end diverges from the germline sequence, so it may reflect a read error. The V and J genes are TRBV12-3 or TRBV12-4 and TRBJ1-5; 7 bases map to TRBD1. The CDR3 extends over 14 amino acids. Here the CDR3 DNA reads TGTGCCAGCAGTTTTGAACAGGGGAATCAGTCCCAGCATTTT. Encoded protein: CASSFEQGNQSQHF.

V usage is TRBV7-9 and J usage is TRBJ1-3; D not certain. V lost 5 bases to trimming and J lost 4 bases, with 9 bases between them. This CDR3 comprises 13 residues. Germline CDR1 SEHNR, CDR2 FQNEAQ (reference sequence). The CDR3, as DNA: TGTGCCAGCAGCCCTCAAAACGGAAACACCATATATTTT. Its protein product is CASSPQNGNTIYF.

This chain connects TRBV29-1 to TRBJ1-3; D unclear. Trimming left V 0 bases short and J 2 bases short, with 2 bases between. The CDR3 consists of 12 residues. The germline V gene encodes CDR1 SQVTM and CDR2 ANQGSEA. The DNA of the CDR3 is TGCAGCGTTGAAGATCCTGGAAACACCATATATTTT. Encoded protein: CSVEDPGNTIYF.

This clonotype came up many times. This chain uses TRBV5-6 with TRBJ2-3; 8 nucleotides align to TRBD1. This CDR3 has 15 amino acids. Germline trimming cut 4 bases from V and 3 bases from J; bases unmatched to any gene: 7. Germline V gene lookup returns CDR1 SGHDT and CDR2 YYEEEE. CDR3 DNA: TGTGCCAGCAGCCCAGACAGGGGAAGAACAGATACGCAGTATTTT. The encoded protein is CASSPDRGRTDTQYF.

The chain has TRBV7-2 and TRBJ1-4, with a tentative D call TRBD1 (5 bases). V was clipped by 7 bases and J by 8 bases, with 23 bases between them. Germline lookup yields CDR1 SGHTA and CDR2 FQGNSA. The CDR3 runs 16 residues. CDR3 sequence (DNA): TGTGCCAGCACTGCTGGCGGGGGGACTGGAGAGGAAAAACTGTTTTTT. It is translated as CASTAGGGTGEEKLFF.

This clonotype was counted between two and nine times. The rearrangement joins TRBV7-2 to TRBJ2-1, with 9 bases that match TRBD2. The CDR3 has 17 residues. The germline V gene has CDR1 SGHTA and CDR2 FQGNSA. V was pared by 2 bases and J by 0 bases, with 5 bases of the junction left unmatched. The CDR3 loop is CASSLISGGHSYNEQFF. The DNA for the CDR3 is TGTGCCAGCAGCTTAATTAGCGGGGGCCACTCCTACAATGAGCAGTTCTTC.

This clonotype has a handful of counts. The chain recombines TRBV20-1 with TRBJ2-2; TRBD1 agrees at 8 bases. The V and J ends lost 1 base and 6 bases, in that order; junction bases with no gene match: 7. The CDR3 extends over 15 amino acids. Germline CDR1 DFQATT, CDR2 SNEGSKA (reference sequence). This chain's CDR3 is CSARVETGVPGELFF. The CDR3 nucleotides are TGCAGTGCTAGAGTCGAGACAGGGGTCCCCGGGGAGCTGTTTTTT.

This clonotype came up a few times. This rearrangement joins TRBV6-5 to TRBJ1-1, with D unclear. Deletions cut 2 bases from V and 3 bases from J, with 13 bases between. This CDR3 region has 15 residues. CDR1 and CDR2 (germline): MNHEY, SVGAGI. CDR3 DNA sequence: TGTGCCAGCAGTTACCTGCCTGGCGGCGACACTGAAGCTTTCTTT. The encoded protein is CASSYLPGGDTEAFF.

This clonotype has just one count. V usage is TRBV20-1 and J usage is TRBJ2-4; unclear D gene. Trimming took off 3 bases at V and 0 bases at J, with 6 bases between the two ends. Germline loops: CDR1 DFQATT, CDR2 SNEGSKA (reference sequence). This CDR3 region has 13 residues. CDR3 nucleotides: TGCAGTGCTAGTGGTGTAGCCAAAAACATTCAGTACTTC. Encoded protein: CSASGVAKNIQYF.

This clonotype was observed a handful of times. The CDR3 spells CASSRLPGNEETQYF. CDR3 nucleotide sequence: TGTGCCAGCAGCCGCCTCCCAGGGAATGAAGAGACCCAGTACTTC. The V and J genes are TRBV6-2 or TRBV6-3 and TRBJ2-5, with D tentatively TRBD1 (5 bases). V lost 6 bases, J lost 3 bases, and 17 bases lay in between. Germline V lookup: CDR1 MNHEY, CDR2 SVGEGT. The CDR3 runs to 15 residues.

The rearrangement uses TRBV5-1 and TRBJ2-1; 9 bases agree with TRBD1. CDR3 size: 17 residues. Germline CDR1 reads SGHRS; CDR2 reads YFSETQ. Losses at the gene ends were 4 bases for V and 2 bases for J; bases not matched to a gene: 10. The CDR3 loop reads CASSLTQGAKTYNEQFF. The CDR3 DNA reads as TGCGCCAGCAGCCTGACACAGGGGGCGAAAACCTACAATGAGCAGTTCTTC.

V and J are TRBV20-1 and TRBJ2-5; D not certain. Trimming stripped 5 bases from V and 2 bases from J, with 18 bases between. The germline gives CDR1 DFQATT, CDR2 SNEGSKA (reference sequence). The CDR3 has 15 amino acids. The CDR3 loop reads CSAYKAAGIQETQYF. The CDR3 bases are TGCAGTGCTTACAAGGCGGCTGGAATTCAAGAGACCCAGTACTTC.

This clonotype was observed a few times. CDR3 coding DNA: TGTGCCAGCAGTGGGGGGAGGGCCGATGAAAAACTGTTTTTT. This codes for CASSGGRADEKLFF. V and J are TRBV7-2 and TRBJ1-4; D is perhaps TRBD1 (5 bases). Per the germline V gene, CDR1 is SGHTA and CDR2 is FQGNSA. V shed 6 bases and J shed 6 bases, with 14 bases lying between them. The CDR3 consists of 14 residues.

CDR3 nucleotides: TGTGCCAGCAGGGGCAGTTTGGGCGGGGGGGCCTCGGATACGCAGTATTTT. Translated, it gives CASRGSLGGGASDTQYF. The genes are TRBV12-3 or TRBV12-4 and TRBJ2-3; TRBD2 agrees at 9 bases. The ends lost 6 bases at V and 6 bases at J; junction bases unmatched: 16. The CDR3 length is 17 residues.

The CDR3 region is CATSDPGANTGELFF. DNA of the CDR3: TGTGCCACCAGTGATCCAGGGGCGAACACCGGGGAGCTGTTTTTT. This chain uses TRBV24-1 with TRBJ2-2, with a possible D match to TRBD1 (6 bases). The CDR3 runs to 15 residues. CDR1 is KGHDR and CDR2 is SFDVKD in the germline V gene. Trimming left V 3 bases short and J 0 bases short, with 7 bases between.